This entry concerns a single T cell receptor beta chain. This sample is drawn from a study of blood T cell repertoires in COVID-19. Study in general: PBMCs, B-cell-depleted T cells, or T cells provided the cDNA or gDNA that made up the material.

V gave up 0 bases and J gave up 6 bases; unmatched junction bases: 8. This CDR3 has 16 amino acids. The germline CDR1 and CDR2 sequences are MGHRA and YSYEKL. Enrollees, about 18 to 89 years old, lived in roughly 24 US areas. Sequencing used immunoSEQ multiplex PCR; TCRdb keeps in-frame clones, though not all of them. The table shows about 440,000 clones, with 70% to 90% occurring only once. The chain couples TRBV4-1 to TRBJ2-1; 7 nucleotides line up with TRBD1. This clonotype was obtained from a woman under 30 with acute COVID-19. What was sequenced was PBMCs or T cells enriched from blood (not recorded which). CDR3 nucleotide sequence: TGCGCCAGCAGCCAAGATCCCGGGACAGCAGCCAATGAGCAGTTCTTC. Protein: CASSQDPGTAANEQFF.